This T cell receptor beta chain derives from a study of cytomegalovirus exposure and HLA in healthy donors. Notes on the study in general: What a later analysis reportedly showed was that an Asian-associated ancestry cluster had fewer N-insertions than the approximately 700-donor mean. In an earlier analysis, productive rearrangement rates for most beta V segments clustered near 87% or 30%. Association of 16,951 TCR beta sequences with HLA alleles was found at 0.05 false discovery rate in a later analysis. Sequencing depth across donors, presence/absence analyses assumed, was roughly uniform.

Trimming stripped 7 bases from V and 6 bases from J, with 21 bases between. The CDR3 runs 16 residues. Germline loops: CDR1 LNHDA, CDR2 SQIVND (reference sequence). The PCR had 60 Vbeta and 13 Jbeta primers. TCRdb's table, derived via immunoSEQ multiplex PCR, lists solely in-frame clones and lacks some. The top ten hold about 1% of the sample, which has about 160,000 clones, roughly four fifths seen once. A remark on this clone: Antigen specificity is unknown.

Sequencing input: PBMCs. The clonotype was recovered from a middle-aged woman in good health and CMV-seronegative. The V and J genes are TRBV19 and TRBJ2-2; the D gene is possibly TRBD1 (6 bases). The CDR3 DNA reads TGTGCCAGTACCCCTGCTAGGGCAGGGGTGGCCGGGGAGCTGTTTTTT. Protein: CASTPARAGVAGELFF.